The next 26 T cell receptor beta chains were all read from a single sample in a study of T-cell reconstitution after alpha-beta-depleted transplantation in children. Library preparation (for TCRbeta) was performed with unique molecular identifiers. MiXCR, run by TCRdb on the PCR reads, gives a single entry per CDR3 protein. The sample lists more than 200,000 distinct CDR3 sequences, roughly 8.1% occurring once. Sequences were derived from PBMCs, mostly from graft donor cells, sampled 360 days after TCRalphabeta/CD19-depleted stem cell transplant. The receptors here all came from a male patient between 2 and 9 years old who had a stem cell transplant for acute myeloid leukemia, so the T cells may come from the graft donor.

This clonotype occurred many times. This chain links TRBV5-1 with TRBJ2-6; D may be TRBD1 or TRBD2 (5 bases each). Germline-derived CDR1 and CDR2 are SGHRS and YFSETQ. The CDR3 covers 20 residues. The V and J ends lost 0 bases and 0 bases respectively, with 19 bases between them. The CDR3 sequence: CASSLGRDPRLRSGANVLTF. DNA of the CDR3: TGCGCCAGCAGCTTGGGCCGGGACCCAAGACTGCGCTCTGGGGCCAACGTCCTGACTTTC.

This clonotype appeared a few times. This chain joins TRBV7-9 and TRBJ1-3, with 9 positions matching TRBD1. The germline CDR1 and CDR2 sequences are SEHNR and FQNEAQ (reference sequence). CDR3 size: 16 residues. V lost 4 bases, J lost 2 bases, and 6 bases stayed unmatched. CDR3 nucleotide sequence: TGTGCCAGCAGCTCCCTGAGGACAGGGGCTGGAAACACCATATATTTT. It encodes CASSSLRTGAGNTIYF. The variable domain in full, with the rest retrieved from reference TRBV7-9 and TRBJ1-3, is DTGVSQNPRHKITKRGQNVTFRCDPISEHNRLYWYRQTLGQGPEFLTYFQNEAQLEKSRLLSDRFSAERPKGSFSTLEIQRTEQGDSAMYLCASSSLRTGAGNTIYFGEGSWLTVV.

The J gene is TRBJ1-2, the V gene TRBV12-3 or TRBV12-4; maybe TRBD1 (5 bases). The V end was cut by 3 bases, the J end by 4 bases, with 12 bases between. This CDR3 comprises 14 residues. CDR3 bases: TGTGCCAGCAGTTTGGGGGTTCGATCCTATGGCTACACCTTC. Its protein is CASSLGVRSYGYTF.

This clonotype showed up just a few times. The J gene is TRBJ2-1, the V gene TRBV12-3 or TRBV12-4; no reliable D call. The CDR3 covers 14 residues. V lost 3 bases and J lost 6, with 12 bases in between. Here the CDR3 DNA reads TGTGCCAGCAGTTTGAACTCCCCGGTCAATGAGCAGTTCTTC. It encodes CASSLNSPVNEQFF.

This clonotype occurred many times. This chain connects TRBV18 to TRBJ2-1; D not certain. CDR3 length: 13 residues. V lost 2 bases and J 1 base, leaving 3 bases between the germline ends. The germline V gene has CDR1 KGHSH and CDR2 LQKENI. In DNA form, the CDR3 reads TGTGCCAGCTCACCAACTTCCTACAATGAGCAGTTCTTC. Translation gives CASSPTSYNEQFF. The whole variable domain, remainder taken from reference TRBV18 and TRBJ2-1, is NAGVMQNPRHLVRRRGQEARLRCSPMKGHSHVYWYRQLPEEGLKFMVYLQKENIIDESGMPKERFSAEFPKEGPSILRIQQVVRGDSAAYFCASSPTSYNEQFFGPGTRLTVL.

This chain joins TRBV7-9 and TRBJ2-7; perhaps TRBD2 as D (5 bases). CDR3 length: 15 amino acids. CDR1 is SEHNR and CDR2 is FQNEAQ in the germline V gene (reference sequence). V was trimmed by 1 base and J by 1 base, leaving 11 bases between them. The CDR3 DNA reads TGTGCCAGCAGCTTAGAGCCCGGGAAGTCCTACGAGCAGTACTTC. Its translation: CASSLEPGKSYEQYF.

This clonotype showed up many times. The chain carries TRBV5-8 and TRBJ2-1, with D possibly being TRBD1 (5 bases). The V gene lost 2 bases and the J gene lost 3 bases, with 9 bases spanning the gap. The CDR3 is 14 amino acids. Per the germline V gene, CDR1 is SGHTS and CDR2 is YDEGEE. CDR3 DNA sequence: TGTGCCAGCAGCTTCAGGGTCCTCTACAATGAGCAGTTCTTC. It encodes CASSFRVLYNEQFF.

This clonotype was detected many times. The rearrangement uses TRBV7-8 and TRBJ2-1; maybe TRBD2 (5 bases). The CDR3 contains 13 residues. Germline V lookup: CDR1 SGHVS, CDR2 FQNEAQ. The ends were cut back, 6 bases at V and 4 bases at J, with 10 bases in the middle. The CDR3 DNA is TGTGCCAGCAGACGGACTGAGTACAATGAGCAGTTCTTC. This encodes CASRRTEYNEQFF.

The chain carries TRBV4-3 and TRBJ2-2; TRBD1 might be the D (5 bases). The CDR3 covers 15 residues. From germline, CDR1 is LGHNA and CDR2 YSLEER. V shed 0 bases and J shed 4 bases, with 9 bases lying between them. The CDR3 loop reads CASSQEGEGTGELFF. The CDR3 DNA follows: TGCGCCAGCAGCCAAGAAGGGGAAGGCACCGGGGAGCTGTTTTTT.

This clonotype was seen repeatedly, ten times or more. This chain connects TRBV19 to TRBJ2-3, with 13 nucleotides matching TRBD2. Germline CDR1 reads LNHDA; CDR2 reads SQIVND (reference sequence). After removal of 10 bases from V and 6 bases from J, the junction contained 4 bases not matched to a gene. The CDR3 is 13 amino acids. The CDR3 DNA reads as TGTGCCACCAGGACTAGCGGGAGTGATACGCAGTATTTT. Amino acid sequence: CATRTSGSDTQYF.

This clonotype was picked up a small number of times. The V and J genes are TRBV11-2 and TRBJ2-1; D is perhaps TRBD2 (5 bases). Germline lookup yields CDR1 SGHAT and CDR2 FQNNGV. V lost 4 bases and J 7 bases, leaving 14 bases between the germline ends. The CDR3 loop spans 14 amino acids. CDR3 sequence reads: CASSSTRFQNEQFF. In DNA, the CDR3 is TGTGCCAGCAGCTCCACTAGGTTCCAGAATGAGCAGTTCTTC. The complete variable domain, with remaining parts taken from reference TRBV11-2 and TRBJ2-1, reads EAGVAQSPRYKIIEKRQSVAFWCNPISGHATLYWYQQILGQGPKLLIQFQNNGVVDDSQLPKDRFSAERLKGVDSTLKIQPAKLEDSAVYLCASSSTRFQNEQFFGPGTRLTVL.

The chain joins TRBV12-3 or TRBV12-4 to TRBJ2-3, with 9 bases matching TRBD2. After removal of 6 bases from V and 2 bases from J, the junction contained 9 bases not matched to a gene. This CDR3 is 16 amino acids long. The CDR3 spells CASRPGLAPATDTQYF. The DNA for the CDR3 is TGTGCCAGCAGGCCGGGACTAGCACCAGCCACAGATACGCAGTATTTT.

This clonotype has at least ten counts. The V call is TRBV20-1, the J call TRBJ2-1, with unresolved D. The V gene's germline CDR1 is DFQATT and CDR2 SNEGSKA (reference sequence). Trimming took off 1 base at V and 0 bases at J, with 13 bases between the two ends. The CDR3 is 16 amino acids. This CDR3 reads CSARAVSASSYNEQFF. CDR3 in DNA: TGCAGTGCTAGAGCCGTCTCCGCCTCCTCCTACAATGAGCAGTTCTTC.

In this sample, this clonotype turned up many times. The V gene is TRBV9, the J gene TRBJ2-5, with TRBD2 identical over 10 bases. The J segment lost 2 bases and the V segment lost 3 bases, leaving 4 bases of the junction unmatched. The length of the CDR3 is 15 residues. Germline V gene lookup returns CDR1 SGDLS and CDR2 YYNGEE. The CDR3 sequence is CASSGSGGVQETQYF. The CDR3 DNA sequence: TGTGCCAGCAGCGGCAGCGGGGGGGTACAAGAGACCCAGTACTTC.

The CDR3 nucleotides are TGTGCCAGCAGCTTGGGACAGGGCCTACCTATTACCTACAATGAGCAGTTCTTC. Its translation: CASSLGQGLPITYNEQFF. The chain joins TRBV7-8 to TRBJ2-1; 9 bases agree with TRBD1. The CDR3 covers 18 residues. CDR1 and CDR2 from the germline V gene are SGHVS and FQNEAQ. Trimming removed 3 bases from V and 2 bases from J; junction bases left unmatched: 11.

This clonotype appeared many times. This sequence joins TRBV7-2 and TRBJ2-1, with a tentative D call TRBD2 (5 bases). This CDR3 region has 15 residues. The germline gives CDR1 SGHTA, CDR2 FQGNSA. Trimming removed 0 bases at V and 5 bases at J, with 11 bases between. Here the CDR3 reads CASSLALQRNNEQFF. In DNA, the CDR3 is TGTGCCAGCAGCTTAGCGCTCCAGCGGAACAATGAGCAGTTCTTC.

In the case of this clonotype: This may stem from a read error, because a much larger clone lies one nucleotide away. The chain combines TRBV12-3 or TRBV12-4 with TRBJ1-2; the D gene is possibly TRBD1 (5 bases). CDR3 length equals 15 residues. CDR3 sequence reads: CASVPPGKGNYGCTF. Written as DNA, the CDR3 is TGTGCCAGCGTCCCACCTGGGAAGGGGAACTATGGCTGCACCTTC.

This clonotype has ten or more counts. The chain recombines TRBV5-1 with TRBJ2-2; 7 nucleotides match TRBD1. This CDR3 is built from 14 residues. The germline gives CDR1 SGHRS, CDR2 YFSETQ. V shed 7 bases, J shed 0 bases, and the junction held 3 bases outside the gene matches. DNA of the CDR3: TGCGCCAGCCTAGGGGGCGCGAACACCGGGGAGCTGTTTTTT. Its protein product is CASLGGANTGELFF.

The V and J genes are TRBV7-3 and TRBJ2-3; D remains unclear. V lost 5 bases, J lost 2 bases, and 17 bases lay in between. Germline loops: CDR1 SGHTA, CDR2 FQGTGA. The CDR3 loop spans 16 amino acids. The CDR3 nucleotides read TGTGCCAGCAGCCCTCAACCCAGACGGGTCACAGATACGCAGTATTTT. Its translation: CASSPQPRRVTDTQYF.

This clonotype was observed at least ten times. This chain joins TRBV20-1 and TRBJ1-1, with a tentative D call TRBD1 (6 bases). Deletions cut 5 bases from V and 0 bases from J, with 13 bases between. Germline CDR1 DFQATT, CDR2 SNEGSKA (reference sequence). The CDR3 contains 14 residues. CDR3 bases: TGCAGTGCTCTACAGGGAGGTATGAACACTGAAGCTTTCTTT. Its protein is CSALQGGMNTEAFF.

This clonotype was counted ten times or more. V usage is TRBV25-1 and J usage is TRBJ1-4; D call uncertain. This CDR3 comprises 15 residues. CDR1 is MGHDK and CDR2 is SYGVNS in the germline V gene. Trimming pared 4 bases from V and 4 bases from J, leaving 13 bases between. The CDR3: CASSGMGQDNEKLFF. The CDR3 bases are TGTGCCAGCAGTGGTATGGGCCAGGATAATGAAAAACTGTTTTTT.

This clonotype was observed many times. The chain employs TRBV20-1 and TRBJ1-3; D is perhaps TRBD1 (5 bases). The CDR3 covers 14 residues. V lost 5 bases to trimming and J lost 0 bases, with 11 bases between them. Per the germline V gene, CDR1 is DFQATT and CDR2 is SNEGSKA (reference sequence). The CDR3 protein is CSASWGGSGNTIYF. CDR3 nucleotides: TGCAGTGCTTCTTGGGGGGGCTCTGGAAACACCATATATTTT.

This clonotype came up many times. The rearrangement links TRBV12-3 or TRBV12-4 to TRBJ2-1; possibly TRBD2 for D (7 bases). The length of the CDR3 is 15 residues. Trimming took 2 bases from V and 7 from J, leaving 15 bases between them. Written as DNA, the CDR3 is TGTGCCAGCAGTTTACCTGGGGGGGCCCAAAATGAGCAGTTCTTC. Encoded protein: CASSLPGGAQNEQFF.

V gene TRBV7-9 combines with J gene TRBJ2-7; the match to TRBD1 covers 10 bases. V lost 1 base to trimming and J lost 2 bases; unmatched junction nucleotides: 2. The germline CDR1 and CDR2 sequences are SEHNR and FQNEAQ (reference sequence). The CDR3 covers 15 residues. DNA for the CDR3: TGTGCCAGCAGCTTAGGTGGACAGGGGGCCTACGAGCAGTACGTC. Translation gives CASSLGGQGAYEQYV.

This clonotype occurred a few times. The chain uses TRBV5-1 and TRBJ2-3, with 10 bases identical to TRBD2. Looked up from germline, CDR1 is SGHRS and CDR2 is YFSETQ. The ends lost 6 bases at V and 2 bases at J; junction bases unmatched: 15. This CDR3 comprises 18 residues. The CDR3 spells CASTRGLAGASPTDTQYF. The CDR3 nucleotides read TGCGCCAGCACCCGTGGGCTAGCGGGAGCCTCTCCCACAGATACGCAGTATTTT.

This clonotype was seen many times. The gene calls are TRBV12-3 or TRBV12-4 and TRBJ2-1; the D is unclear. The V and J ends lost 6 bases and 2 bases respectively, with 14 bases between them. The CDR3 totals 15 residues. In nucleotides, the CDR3 is TGTGCCAGCAGAACCCACAAAATAACCTACAATGAGCAGTTCTTC. This encodes CASRTHKITYNEQFF.